This T cell receptor beta chain was profiled in a study of CD8 T cells in ankylosing spondylitis. Study-level points and caveats: Reports say disease-linked clones showed up significantly more in matched ankylosing spondylitis synovial fluid. A CD8+ phenotype characterized the disease-linked clones, which were relatively rare in peripheral blood.

Libraries for TCR beta were made by quantitative 5'-RACE with molecular barcodes. TCRdb independently ran MiXCR on the 5' RACE reads; one entry per CDR3 protein. The sample consists of about 35,000 distinct CDR3 sequences, 3% of them appearing once. This clonotype was seen many times. Its matching antigen is unknown. Trimming removed 0 bases at V and 2 bases at J, with 7 bases between. Germline V gives CDR1 SGDLS, CDR2 YYNGEE. The CDR3 extends over 14 amino acids. The specimen sequenced was blood, either unsorted or a sorted T cell fraction (not recorded which). This TCR came from a male donor with ankylosing spondylitis or in good health (not recorded which). The rearrangement joins TRBV9 to TRBJ2-3, with D hard to call. The CDR3 nucleotides are TGTGCCAGCAGCGTAGGGGGTCTCACAGATACGCAGTATTTT. Protein sequence: CASSVGGLTDTQYF.